These 15 T cell receptor beta chains came from one sample sequenced in a study of OX40 agonist ivuxolimab in advanced cancers. Measured with immunoSEQ multiplex PCR; TCRdb has only the in-frame clones, and not every one. The top ten hold about a sixth of the sample, which has more than 65,000 clones, over 90% seen once. Specimen: CD4+ or CD8+ T cells sorted from blood, collected in a trial of the OX40 agonist ivuxolimab. The receptor set was obtained from an adult with an advanced solid tumor such as melanoma, head and neck, liver or kidney cancer.

The chain combines TRBV5-1 with TRBJ2-1, with 8 bases matching TRBD1. J gave up 0 bases and V 4 bases, and 6 bases lay outside the gene matches. This CDR3 has 16 amino acids. Looked up from germline, CDR1 is SGHRS and CDR2 is YFSETQ. The CDR3 here is CASSLRDRSSYNEQFF. The CDR3 DNA follows: TGCGCCAGCAGCCTCCGGGACAGGAGCTCCTACAATGAGCAGTTCTTC. The complete variable domain, with remaining parts taken from reference TRBV5-1 and TRBJ2-1, reads KAGVTQTPRYLIKTRGQQVTLSCSPISGHRSVSWYQQTPGQGLQFLFEYFSETQRNKGNFPGRFSGRQFSNSRSEMNVSTLELGDSALYLCASSLRDRSSYNEQFFGPGTRLTVL.

The rearrangement links TRBV9 to TRBJ2-7, with D perhaps TRBD2 (5 bases). CDR1 is SGDLS, CDR2 YYNGEE, per germline. This CDR3 has 13 amino acids. V lost 2 bases, J lost 1 base, and 7 bases lay in between. The CDR3 loop is CASSVGSSYEQYF. The CDR3 DNA is TGTGCCAGCAGCGTGGGGAGTTCCTACGAGCAGTACTTC.

This clone was observed a single time. This sequence joins TRBV15 and TRBJ1-1; D is unclear. V was shortened by 9 bases and J by 6 bases, with 14 bases between the two germline ends. In germline, CDR1 is LNHNV, CDR2 YYDKDF (reference sequence). The CDR3 length is 12 residues. The CDR3: CATSQGRAEAFF. The CDR3 bases are TGTGCCACGTCCCAAGGGCGGGCTGAAGCTTTCTTT.

This clone appeared once. The V gene is TRBV19, the J gene TRBJ2-2; D unresolved. The CDR3 runs 14 residues. V lost 3 bases, J lost 4 bases, and 9 bases lay in between. Germline V CDR1 and CDR2: LNHDA, SQIVND (reference sequence). The CDR3: CASSMYAVTGELFF. CDR3 coding DNA: TGTGCCAGTAGTATGTATGCGGTCACCGGGGAGCTGTTTTTT. Drawing the rest from reference TRBV19 and TRBJ2-2, the complete variable domain is DGGITQSPKYLFRKEGQNVTLSCEQNLNHDAMYWYRQDPGQGLRLIYYSQIVNDFQKGDIAEGYSVSREKKESFPLTVTSAQKNPTAFYLCASSMYAVTGELFFGEGSRLTVL.

The rearrangement joins TRBV4-1 to TRBJ1-1; D remains unclear. V lost 0 bases and J lost 5, with 10 bases in between. The V gene's germline CDR1 is MGHRA and CDR2 YSYEKL. The CDR3 is made up of 14 amino acids. The CDR3 nucleotides are TGCGCCAGCAGCCAAGAGGGAGTAGGGACTGAAGCTTTCTTT. It is translated as CASSQEGVGTEAFF.

As DNA, the CDR3 is TGTGCCAGTAGTATAGGTAGAGGCGGGGGTACTGAAGCTTTCTTT. This gives the protein CASSIGRGGGTEAFF. The V and J genes are TRBV19 and TRBJ1-1; D possibly corresponds to TRBD1 (5 bases). CDR1 LNHDA and CDR2 SQIVND come from the germline V gene (reference sequence). Trimming pared 1 base from V and 5 bases from J, leaving 14 bases between. This CDR3 region has 15 residues.

The rearrangement uses TRBV7-8 and TRBJ2-5; TRBD2 aligns across 10 bases. The J segment lost 7 bases and the V segment lost 2 bases, leaving 19 bases of the junction unmatched. Germline V gene sequence: CDR1 SGHVS, CDR2 FQNEAQ. CDR3 length equals 19 residues. CDR3: CASSLPTSGTTPRLRTQYF. The DNA for the CDR3 is TGTGCCAGCAGCTTACCTACTAGCGGGACAACCCCACGTTTACGGACCCAGTACTTC.

The genes are TRBV2 and TRBJ2-7; 11 bases align to TRBD2. The trim removed 6 bases at V and 3 bases at J, leaving 7 bases unmatched. The CDR3 covers 15 residues. From germline, CDR1 is SNHLY and CDR2 FYNNEI. The DNA for the CDR3 is TGTGCCAGCAGAACCGGGACTAGCGGATTCTACGAGCAGTACTTC. This encodes CASRTGTSGFYEQYF.

The V gene is TRBV27, the J gene TRBJ2-7; D uncertain. Trimming took off 2 bases at V and 2 bases at J, with 10 bases between the two ends. The CDR3 extends over 14 amino acids. The germline V gene encodes CDR1 MNHEY and CDR2 SMNVEV (reference sequence). The CDR3 nucleotides read TGTGCCAGCAGTTTAGGTCCCAGTACCTACGAGCAGTACTTC. Its translation: CASSLGPSTYEQYF.

V gene TRBV29-1 combines with J gene TRBJ2-4, with a weak D call TRBD1 (6 bases). The CDR3 has 14 amino acids. V was shortened by 0 bases and J by 6 bases, with 12 bases between the two germline ends. Per the germline V gene, CDR1 is SQVTM and CDR2 is ANQGSEA. CDR3 protein: CSVEEGGQLNIQYF. CDR3 DNA sequence: TGCAGCGTTGAAGAGGGTGGACAGTTAAACATTCAGTACTTC.

CDR3 bases: TGTGCCAGCAGCACCAGACCCGCGGGGACATCGAACACCGGGGAGCTGTTTTTT. As protein: CASSTRPAGTSNTGELFF. The V gene is TRBV9, the J gene TRBJ2-2, with D perhaps given as TRBD1 or TRBD2 (6 bases each). The CDR3 is 18 amino acids. Deletions cut 4 bases from V and 0 bases from J, with 19 bases between. Germline-derived CDR1 and CDR2 are SGDLS and YYNGEE.

V usage is TRBV5-1 and J usage is TRBJ2-7; D gene ambiguous. V lost 0 bases and J 1 base, leaving 5 bases between the germline ends. Germline-derived CDR1 and CDR2 are SGHRS and YFSETQ. The CDR3 runs 13 residues. In DNA, the CDR3 is TGCGCCAGCAGCTTGGCCCGGTCCTACGAGCAGTACTTC. Translated, it gives CASSLARSYEQYF.

CDR3 loop: CASSPQTGGTYEQYF. Here the CDR3 DNA reads TGCGCCAGCAGCCCCCAGACAGGGGGAACCTACGAGCAGTACTTC. This chain joins TRBV4-1 and TRBJ2-7; 9 bases align to TRBD1. Germline values: CDR1 MGHRA, CDR2 YSYEKL. V was pared by 4 bases and J by 2 bases, with 6 bases of the junction left unmatched. The CDR3 is made up of 15 amino acids.

The CDR3 DNA follows: TGTGCCAGCAGTTTATCTTGGGCGGGAGGGCCAGGTAATGAGCAGTTCTTC. It yields the protein CASSLSWAGGPGNEQFF. The rearrangement uses TRBV27 and TRBJ2-1; 9 positions match TRBD2. The CDR3 is 17 amino acids. Trimming cost V 0 bases and J 7 bases; bases outside gene matches: 10. The germline CDR1 and CDR2 sequences are MNHEY and SMNVEV (reference sequence).

The chain employs TRBV10-3 and TRBJ2-3; 10 bases fit TRBD2. V lost 5 bases, J lost 0 bases, and 2 bases stayed unmatched. Germline CDR1 and CDR2: ENHRY and SYGVKD. This CDR3 contains 15 residues. The CDR3 region is CAISPGLASTDTQYF. The CDR3 region has the DNA TGTGCCATCAGTCCGGGACTAGCGAGCACAGATACGCAGTATTTT.